Presented here are 2 T cell receptor beta chains from one specimen sequenced in a study of early T cells in non-severe SARS-CoV-2 infection. Each CDR3 protein gets one entry after TCRdb re-called the 5' RACE reads with MiXCR. The data contain about 52,000 distinct CDR3 sequences, approximately 10% of them singletons. Sequenced sample: whole blood. Source of these receptors: an adult who was a healthcare worker with PCR-confirmed SARS-CoV-2 infection or an uninfected control (not recorded which).

This chain links TRBV29-1 with TRBJ2-5; unclear D gene. The CDR3 sequence is 11 residues long. Trimming cost V 5 bases and J 4 bases, with 8 bases left between them. CDR1 is SQVTM, CDR2 ANQGSEA, per germline. CDR3 nucleotides: TGCAGCGTTCGACTGTTAGAGACCCAGTACTTC. Its protein product is CSVRLLETQYF. Full variable domain (outside the CDR3, taken from reference TRBV29-1 and TRBJ2-5): SAVISQKPSRDICQRGTSLTIQCQVDSQVTMMFWYRQQPGQSLTLIATANQGSEATYESGFVIDKFPISRPNLTFSTLTVSNMSPEDSSIYLCSVRLLETQYFGPGTRLLVL.

This clonotype was found many times. The chain employs TRBV6-6 and TRBJ1-5; D is unclear. Trimming shortened V by 4 bases and J by 7 bases, and 11 bases separated the two germline ends. Germline CDR1 MNHNY, CDR2 SVGAGI (reference sequence). This CDR3 comprises 13 residues. CDR3 loop: CASSFGEAQPQHF. The DNA for the CDR3 is TGTGCCAGCAGTTTCGGGGAGGCCCAGCCCCAGCATTTT.